The present T cell receptor (beta chain) was sequenced within a study of shared clonotypes between healthy human individuals. Subsets obtained from CD4+ cells comprised CD45RA+ naive and CD45RA-negative memory cells. Germline lookup yields CDR1 SGHRS and CDR2 YFSETQ. The CDR3 has 15 amino acids. V dropped 4 bases and J dropped 7; count of bases not matched to a gene: 10. DNA at around 190 ng, about 30,000 T cell genomes, went into sorted-subset replicate PCRs. Profiling relied on immunoSEQ multiplex PCR, and the TCRdb table lists in-frame clones only, not all of them. The sample has 2 million to 2.5 million clones, approximately 93% seen once.

The clonotype was recovered from a man between 18 and 29 years old in good health. Some clones in this sample may be carry-over from other donors' samples. The source material was naive CD4+ T cells from PBMCs. Specified subset: CD45RA+ positively selected. The V call is TRBV5-1, the J call TRBJ2-5, with 10 bases matching TRBD1. The CDR3 reads CASSPSGTGEGTQYF. Written as DNA, the CDR3 is TGCGCCAGCAGCCCCTCAGGGACAGGGGAGGGGACCCAGTACTTC.